The 27 T cell receptor beta chains below come from one sample, sequenced in a study of beta chain features in type 1 diabetes. Findings and limits, study-wide: TCRB CDR3s from Type 1 diabetes patients were moderately but significantly shorter in all four CD4+ subsets.

These TCRs' antigens remain unknown. Since all of the isolated RNA was reverse transcribed, expressed TCRB transcripts were what got sequenced. Sequencing used immunoSEQ multiplex PCR; TCRdb keeps in-frame clones, though not all of them. The data show 28,000 or so clones, with 65% seen just once and approximately 2.5% held by the top ten. Input material: Tregs from blood. The receptors here all came from a woman aged 25-40 years with type 1 diabetes.

V usage is TRBV11-3 and J usage is TRBJ1-1; a possible D gene is TRBD1 (5 bases). Trimming removed 3 bases at V and 2 bases at J, with 10 bases between. CDR1 is SGHNT and CDR2 is YENEEA in the germline V gene. There are 14 residues in the CDR3. This chain's CDR3 is CASSLGGDNTEAFF. In nucleotides, the CDR3 is TGTGCCAGCAGCTTGGGGGGAGACAACACTGAAGCTTTCTTT. Combining the CDR3 with reference TRBV11-3 and TRBJ1-1 gives the whole variable domain EAGVVQSPRYKIIEKKQPVAFWCNPISGHNTLYWYLQNLGQGPELLIRYENEEAVDDSQLPKDRFSAERLKGVDSTLKIQPAELGDSAVYLCASSLGGDNTEAFFGQGTRLTVV.

This chain uses TRBV14 with TRBJ1-1, with D perhaps TRBD1 (5 bases). Germline V gene sequence: CDR1 SGHDN, CDR2 FVKESK. V was clipped by 4 bases and J by 8 bases, with 14 bases between them. The CDR3 covers 13 residues. This CDR3 reads CASSLSGTVEAFF. In DNA form, the CDR3 reads TGTGCCAGCAGCCTAAGCGGGACGGTCGAAGCTTTCTTT.

This chain uses TRBV19 with TRBJ2-5; 12 bases line up with TRBD2. The junction had 8 bases not matched to a gene; V was cut back by 4 bases and J by 5 bases. CDR3 size: 16 residues. Germline-derived CDR1 and CDR2 are LNHDA and SQIVND (reference sequence). This CDR3 reads CASSRRLAGVRETQYF. In nucleotides, the CDR3 is TGTGCCAGTAGTAGACGACTAGCGGGAGTGCGCGAGACCCAGTACTTC.

This chain links TRBV23-1 with TRBJ2-5, with D perhaps TRBD2 (5 bases). TRBV23-1 is an open reading frame whose function is uncertain. The CDR3 has 17 amino acids. V lost 0 bases, J lost 5 bases, and 19 bases lay in between. The CDR3 DNA reads TGCGCCAGCAGTCAATCAGAGGGTCAGGCAGGCGGGGAGACCCAGTACTTC. Translation: CASSQSEGQAGGETQYF.

The chain has TRBV28 and TRBJ1-5; maybe TRBD1 (6 bases). This CDR3 has 12 residues. CDR1 is MDHEN, CDR2 SYDVKM, per germline. V lost 11 bases, J lost 6 bases, and 14 bases lay in between. The CDR3 spells CAARGSGQPQHF. DNA of the CDR3: TGTGCCGCCAGGGGTTCCGGTCAGCCCCAGCATTTT.

The CDR3 is CSVQPQGVNTEAFF. CDR3 sequence (DNA): TGCAGCGTTCAACCACAGGGTGTGAACACTGAAGCTTTCTTT. The rearrangement joins TRBV29-1 to TRBJ1-1, with D perhaps matching TRBD1 (6 bases). With 5 bases removed from V and 0 bases from J, the gap between germline ends came to 13 bases. The germline gives CDR1 SQVTM, CDR2 ANQGSEA. CDR3 length equals 14 residues.

This chain links TRBV7-2 with TRBJ1-5, with 9 bases matching TRBD1. CDR1 SGHTA and CDR2 FQGNSA come from the germline V gene. There are 16 residues in the CDR3. V shed 1 base and J 6 bases; nucleotides not matched to a gene: 7. The DNA of the CDR3 is TGTGCCAGCAGCTTAGGGGGGACAGGGAGCCCTCAGCCCCAGCATTTT. Protein: CASSLGGTGSPQPQHF.

The chain couples TRBV28 to TRBJ2-5; 14 nucleotides align to TRBD2. This CDR3 contains 20 residues. The V segment lost 5 bases and the J segment 11 bases; nucleotides outside the gene matches: 25. CDR1 is MDHEN, CDR2 SYDVKM, per germline. CDR3 sequence (DNA): TGTGCCAGCAGTATAGCGGGACTAGCGGGAGTACGTGACGGGACGGGAGGACAGTACTTC. Translated: CASSIAGLAGVRDGTGGQYF.

The genes are TRBV6-1 and TRBJ2-7, with 9 bases fitting TRBD2. Trimming took 1 base from V and 3 from J; bases not matched to a gene: 22. This CDR3 has 21 residues. Germline V gives CDR1 MNHNS, CDR2 SASEGT. The CDR3 region is CASSEVASGIGGAASIYEQYF. In nucleotides, the CDR3 is TGTGCCAGCAGTGAAGTGGCTAGCGGGATTGGAGGGGCTGCTTCTATCTACGAGCAGTACTTC.

The chain recombines TRBV11-2 with TRBJ1-1; D is uncertain. The CDR3 totals 11 residues. Trimming took off 4 bases at V and 4 bases at J, with 4 bases between the two ends. Germline lookup yields CDR1 SGHAT and CDR2 FQNNGV. CDR3 DNA sequence: TGTGCCAGCAGCTCCCGCACTGAAGCTTTCTTT. Amino acids: CASSSRTEAFF.

This chain links TRBV5-4 with TRBJ1-2, with 10 bases that match TRBD1. CDR1 is SGHNT, CDR2 YYREEE, per germline (reference sequence). This CDR3 spans 15 amino acids. With V trimmed by 1 base and J by 10 bases, 10 bases remained unmatched. CDR3 DNA sequence: TGTGCCAGCAGCTTGCTTTCAGGACAGGGGGATGCCTACACCTTC. This sequence encodes CASSLLSGQGDAYTF.

The V gene is TRBV6-6, the J gene TRBJ2-3; 7 bases are shared with TRBD2. Germline V gene sequence: CDR1 MNHNY, CDR2 SVGAGI (reference sequence). The CDR3 is made up of 12 amino acids. V trimming: 8 bases; J trimming: 5 bases; junction bases outside the gene matches: 4. In nucleotides, the CDR3 is TGTGCCAGCTCTGGGGGGGGAGATACGCAGTATTTT. Translated, it gives CASSGGGDTQYF.

This clone has just a few counts. The rearrangement joins TRBV18 to TRBJ1-1, with D unresolved. The V end was cut by 6 bases, the J end by 2 bases, with 10 bases between. Germline CDR1 reads KGHSH; CDR2 reads LQKENI. The CDR3 contains 13 residues. The CDR3 reads CASSLTTNTEAFF. CDR3 DNA sequence: TGTGCCAGCTCGTTGACAACTAACACTGAAGCTTTCTTT.

J is TRBJ2-5 and V is TRBV10-3; 12 positions agree with TRBD2. From germline, CDR1 is ENHRY and CDR2 SYGVKD. The CDR3 extends over 16 amino acids. Unmatched junction bases numbered 7, after V lost 6 bases and J lost 2 bases. The CDR3 DNA sequence: TGTGCCATCAGCCGGGGACTAGCGGGCCCACAAGAGACCCAGTACTTC. Translated: CAISRGLAGPQETQYF.

The V and J genes are TRBV7-9 and TRBJ1-6; 7 bases are shared with TRBD1. Losses at the gene ends were 6 bases for V and 7 bases for J; bases not matched to a gene: 6. This CDR3 contains 14 residues. Germline V gene lookup returns CDR1 SEHNR and CDR2 FQNEAQ (reference sequence). The CDR3 loop is CASSTQGFNSPLHF. As DNA, the CDR3 is TGTGCCAGCAGTACACAGGGGTTCAATTCACCCCTCCACTTT.

The V gene is TRBV7-9, the J gene TRBJ2-3; no reliable D call. This CDR3 region has 15 residues. CDR1 is SEHNR and CDR2 is FQNEAQ in the germline V gene (reference sequence). V dropped 2 bases and J dropped 3 bases, with 12 bases sitting between them. The CDR3 DNA sequence: TGTGCCAGCAGCTTACTTGGGCTTTTAACAGATACGCAGTATTTT. It is translated as CASSLLGLLTDTQYF.

The chain has TRBV7-9 and TRBJ1-2; 8 bases are a match to TRBD1. Trimming at V came to 5 bases and at J to 3 bases, leaving 5 bases not matched to a gene. Germline V CDR1 and CDR2: SEHNR, FQNEAQ (reference sequence). The CDR3 consists of 14 residues. Here the CDR3 DNA reads TGTGCCAGCAGCCCTCGGACAGGGCACTATGGCTACACCTTC. This translates into CASSPRTGHYGYTF.

V is TRBV5-1 and J is TRBJ1-5; perhaps TRBD1 as D (6 bases). V dropped 5 bases and J dropped 5 bases, with 17 bases sitting between them. CDR3 length: 15 amino acids. Germline CDR1 is SGHRS and CDR2 is YFSETQ. This chain's CDR3 is CASRPTGREDQPQHF. CDR3 coding DNA: TGCGCCAGCAGACCTACAGGGAGGGAGGATCAGCCCCAGCATTTT. The full variable domain, its missing parts supplied by reference TRBV5-1 and TRBJ1-5, is KAGVTQTPRYLIKTRGQQVTLSCSPISGHRSVSWYQQTPGQGLQFLFEYFSETQRNKGNFPGRFSGRQFSNSRSEMNVSTLELGDSALYLCASRPTGREDQPQHFGDGTRLSIL.

The chain is built from TRBV4-1 and TRBJ2-5, with 11 bases fitting TRBD1. This CDR3 comprises 18 residues. Unmatched junction bases numbered 11, after V lost 1 base and J lost 4 bases. Germline V gene data show CDR1 as MGHRA and CDR2 as YSYEKL. This chain's CDR3 is CASSQGQTGQGARETQYF. CDR3 nucleotide sequence: TGCGCCAGCAGCCAAGGACAGACCGGACAGGGGGCAAGAGAGACCCAGTACTTC.

The chain links TRBV7-9 to TRBJ1-2; possibly TRBD1 for D (6 bases). Germline V CDR1 and CDR2: SEHNR, FQNEAQ (reference sequence). V was cut by 5 bases and J by 0 bases, with 13 bases left in between. The CDR3 spans 15 residues. The CDR3: CASSHRDTSNYGYTF. DNA for the CDR3: TGTGCCAGCAGCCACCGGGACACCTCTAACTATGGCTACACCTTC.

The chain combines TRBV21-1 with TRBJ1-6; the D call of TRBD1 is as the table states it, not checked on the DNA. TRBV21-1 counts as a pseudogene. This CDR3 spans 18 amino acids. The CDR3 spells CASSREGGKSSYNSPLHF. The CDR3 DNA reads as TGTGCCAGCAGCAGGGAAGGGGGCAAGAGCTCCTATAATTCACCCCTCCACTTT.

The chain links TRBV7-9 to TRBJ2-1; 8 bases align to TRBD1. From germline, CDR1 is SEHNR and CDR2 FQNEAQ (reference sequence). Trimming removed 5 bases from V and 1 base from J; junction bases left unmatched: 7. The length of the CDR3 is 16 residues. The CDR3 bases are TGTGCCAGCAGCCAAAGGGACAGGAGATCCTACAATGAGCAGTTCTTC. Translation gives CASSQRDRRSYNEQFF.

The J gene is TRBJ2-1, the V gene TRBV5-1; D gene uncertain. The CDR3 sequence is 13 residues long. CDR1 and CDR2 (germline): SGHRS, YFSETQ. V lost 4 bases and J 9 bases, leaving 14 bases between the germline ends. The DNA for the CDR3 is TGCGCCAGCAGCCCTGGGCAGGTTCTTGAGCAGTTCTTC. This codes for CASSPGQVLEQFF.

This clone showed up just a few times. The CDR3 loop reads CASSGAGTDAYEQYF. In DNA form, the CDR3 reads TGTGCCAGCAGTGGGGCCGGGACTGATGCCTACGAGCAGTACTTC. The chain carries TRBV27 and TRBJ2-7; the D gene is possibly TRBD2 (6 bases). Germline V gives CDR1 MNHEY, CDR2 SMNVEV (reference sequence). This CDR3 is 15 amino acids long. Trimming stripped 5 bases from V and 2 bases from J, with 16 bases between.

This chain joins TRBV10-3 and TRBJ2-7, with TRBD2 identical over 11 bases. Germline CDR1 ENHRY, CDR2 SYGVKD. V shed 10 bases, J shed 1 base, and the junction held 3 bases outside the gene matches. This CDR3 comprises 13 residues. CDR3 loop: CATGLAGSYEQYF. In DNA, the CDR3 is TGTGCCACCGGACTAGCGGGTTCCTACGAGCAGTACTTC.

The chain uses TRBV30 and TRBJ2-5; D uncertain. V lost 0 bases to trimming and J lost 2 bases, with 7 bases between them. The germline V gene encodes CDR1 GTSNPN and CDR2 SVGIG (reference sequence). The CDR3 is made up of 13 amino acids. Here the CDR3 DNA reads TGTGCCTGGAGTGTTGGGCTACAAGAGACCCAGTACTTC. Amino acid sequence: CAWSVGLQETQYF.

The chain combines TRBV18 with TRBJ1-2, with D perhaps matching TRBD1 (6 bases). Germline V gives CDR1 KGHSH, CDR2 LQKENI. Trimming took off 0 bases at V and 3 bases at J, with 17 bases between the two ends. The CDR3 is 17 residues long. CDR3 sequence reads: CASSPPGGQRGDYGYTF. The CDR3 coding sequence is TGTGCCAGCTCACCACCGGGAGGACAGCGGGGGGACTATGGCTACACCTTC. Looking up the rest from reference TRBV18 and TRBJ1-2 gives the full variable domain: NAGVMQNPRHLVRRRGQEARLRCSPMKGHSHVYWYRQLPEEGLKFMVYLQKENIIDESGMPKERFSAEFPKEGPSILRIQQVVRGDSAAYFCASSPPGGQRGDYGYTFGSGTRLTVV.